This T cell receptor (beta chain) derives from a study of response to subunit inactivated influenza vaccine. This clonotype was seen more than once but under ten times. Antigen: not known. Findings and limits, study-wide: Each seasonal flu vaccination may recruit only limited new T cells, authors suggested.

CDR1 and CDR2 (germline): SQVTM, ANQGSEA. The CDR3 is 18 residues long. Trimming at V came to 4 bases and at J to 0 bases, leaving 15 bases not matched to a gene. Each CDR3 protein gets one entry after TCRdb re-called the RT-PCR reads with MiXCR. The sample includes around 850,000 distinct CDR3 sequences, less than 20% of them seen just once. The chain uses TRBV29-1 and TRBJ1-1; 9 nucleotides match TRBD1. This specimen was PBMCs from blood, taken 4 to 6 days after vaccination. The receptor's source is a man aged 45-60 years who received an inactivated influenza vaccine. The CDR3 sequence: CSVGAPGTGTLLNTEAFF. The CDR3 bases are TGCAGCGTTGGGGCCCCCGGGACAGGGACCCTTTTGAACACTGAAGCTTTCTTT.